This TCR beta chain was recorded in a study of T cell responses to AZD1222 COVID-19 vaccine. On the study more broadly: Pooled in the analysis were second doses at about 4 or about 12 weeks. Findings and limits, study-wide: Most donors were white British, females outnumbered males, and clonal diversity was possibly underestimated. Among those given AZD1222, only 6 or 7 were seropositive at baseline. CD4 TCRs linked to vaccination spanned spike, dominating at 160-218 and 743-854.

TCRdb keeps only in-frame clones here, not all; method: immunoSEQ multiplex PCR. The table shows about 170,000 clones, with about 92% occurring only once. This CDR3 comprises 15 residues. The germline V and J ends were trimmed by 4 bases and 2 bases, with 12 bases remaining between them. In germline, CDR1 is LNHNV, CDR2 YYDKDF (reference sequence). Regarding this clone: What it binds is unknown.

The sequenced sample was peripheral blood, obtained on day 0 of AZD1222 vaccination. The sequence was collected from an adult in good health. This chain links TRBV15 with TRBJ1-5; possible D gene TRBD1, 5 bases. The CDR3 nucleotides read TGTGCCACCAGCACCCATAGGGGCCGCAATCAGCCCCAGCATTTT. Translated, it gives CATSTHRGRNQPQHF.